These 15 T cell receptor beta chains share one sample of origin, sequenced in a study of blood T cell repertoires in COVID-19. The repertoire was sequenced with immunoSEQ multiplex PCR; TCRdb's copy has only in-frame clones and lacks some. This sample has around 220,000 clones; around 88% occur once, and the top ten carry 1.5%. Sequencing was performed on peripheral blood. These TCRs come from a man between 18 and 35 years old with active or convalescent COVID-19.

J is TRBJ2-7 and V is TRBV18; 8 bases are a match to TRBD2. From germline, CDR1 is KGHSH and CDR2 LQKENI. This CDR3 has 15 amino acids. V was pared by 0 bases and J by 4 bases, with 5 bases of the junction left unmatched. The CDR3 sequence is CASSPPPGLEYEQYF. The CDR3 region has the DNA TGTGCCAGCTCACCACCCCCGGGACTAGAATACGAGCAGTACTTC. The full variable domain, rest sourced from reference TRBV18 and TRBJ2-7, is NAGVMQNPRHLVRRRGQEARLRCSPMKGHSHVYWYRQLPEEGLKFMVYLQKENIIDESGMPKERFSAEFPKEGPSILRIQQVVRGDSAAYFCASSPPPGLEYEQYFGPGTRLTVT.

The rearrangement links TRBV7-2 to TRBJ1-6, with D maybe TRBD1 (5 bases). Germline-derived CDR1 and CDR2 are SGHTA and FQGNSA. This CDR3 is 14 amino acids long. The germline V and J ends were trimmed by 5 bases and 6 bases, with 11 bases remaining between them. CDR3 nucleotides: TGTGCCAGCAGCGCAGGGTTTCCTAATTCACCCCTCCACTTT. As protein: CASSAGFPNSPLHF.

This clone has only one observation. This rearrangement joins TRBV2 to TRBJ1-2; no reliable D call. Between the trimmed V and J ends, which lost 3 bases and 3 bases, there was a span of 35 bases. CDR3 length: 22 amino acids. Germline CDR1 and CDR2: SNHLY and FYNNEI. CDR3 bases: TGTGCCAGCAGTGATTATCGGACGGCGACAACAAAAGAGGGTTTTATCGACTATGGCTACACCTTC. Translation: CASSDYRTATTKEGFIDYGYTF. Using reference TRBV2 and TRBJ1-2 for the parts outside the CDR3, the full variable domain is EPEVTQTPSHQVTQMGQEVILRCVPISNHLYFYWYRQILGQKVEFLVSFYNNEISEKSEIFDDQFSVERPDGSNFTLKIRSTKLEDSAMYFCASSDYRTATTKEGFIDYGYTFGSGTRLTVV.

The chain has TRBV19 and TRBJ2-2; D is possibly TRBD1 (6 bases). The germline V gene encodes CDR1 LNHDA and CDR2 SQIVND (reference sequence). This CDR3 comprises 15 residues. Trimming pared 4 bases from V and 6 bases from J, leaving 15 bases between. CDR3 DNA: TGTGCCAGTAGTACTTACAGGGCGGAGGCCGGGGAGCTGTTTTTT. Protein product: CASSTYRAEAGELFF.

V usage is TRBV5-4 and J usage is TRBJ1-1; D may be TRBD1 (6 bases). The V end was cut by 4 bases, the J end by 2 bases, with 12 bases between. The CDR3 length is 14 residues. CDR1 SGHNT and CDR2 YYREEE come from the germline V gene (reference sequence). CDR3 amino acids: CASSPEQGNTEAFF. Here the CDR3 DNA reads TGTGCCAGCAGCCCTGAACAGGGCAACACTGAAGCTTTCTTT. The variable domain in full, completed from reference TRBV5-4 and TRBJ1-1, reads ETGVTQSPTHLIKTRGQQVTLRCSSQSGHNTVSWYQQALGQGPQFIFQYYREEENGRGNFPPRFSGLQFPNYSSELNVNALELDDSALYLCASSPEQGNTEAFFGQGTRLTVV.

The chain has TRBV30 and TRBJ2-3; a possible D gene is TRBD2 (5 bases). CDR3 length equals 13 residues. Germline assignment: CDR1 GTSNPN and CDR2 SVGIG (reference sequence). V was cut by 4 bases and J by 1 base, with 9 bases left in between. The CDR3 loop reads CAWNLGGTDTQYF. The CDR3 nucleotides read TGTGCCTGGAATTTGGGAGGCACAGATACGCAGTATTTT.

The CDR3 loop reads CASSLVQNTEAFF. DNA of the CDR3: TGTGCCAGCAGCTTAGTACAGAACACTGAAGCTTTCTTT. The chain combines TRBV7-8 with TRBJ1-1; D is ambiguous. This CDR3 contains 13 residues. Germline CDR1 SGHVS, CDR2 FQNEAQ. V was cut by 1 base and J by 1 base, with 4 bases left in between.

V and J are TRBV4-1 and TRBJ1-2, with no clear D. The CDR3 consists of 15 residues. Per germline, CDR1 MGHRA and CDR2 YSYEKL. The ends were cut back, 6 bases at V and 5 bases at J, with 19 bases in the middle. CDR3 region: CASRPLGGEPYGYTF. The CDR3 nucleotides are TGCGCCAGCAGACCGTTAGGAGGAGAGCCATATGGCTACACCTTC.

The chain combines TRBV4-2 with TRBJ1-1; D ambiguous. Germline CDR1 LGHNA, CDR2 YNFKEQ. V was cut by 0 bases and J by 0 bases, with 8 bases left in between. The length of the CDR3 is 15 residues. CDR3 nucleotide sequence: TGTGCCAGCAGCCAAGAGGCGGAGATGAACACTGAAGCTTTCTTT. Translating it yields CASSQEAEMNTEAFF.

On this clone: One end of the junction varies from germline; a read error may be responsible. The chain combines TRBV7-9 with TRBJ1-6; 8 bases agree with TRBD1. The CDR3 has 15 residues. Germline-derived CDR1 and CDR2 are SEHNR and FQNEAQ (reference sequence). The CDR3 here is CASSLGTGLNSPLHF. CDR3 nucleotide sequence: TGTGCCAGCAGTTTAGGGACAGGCTTGAATTCACCCCTCCACTTT.

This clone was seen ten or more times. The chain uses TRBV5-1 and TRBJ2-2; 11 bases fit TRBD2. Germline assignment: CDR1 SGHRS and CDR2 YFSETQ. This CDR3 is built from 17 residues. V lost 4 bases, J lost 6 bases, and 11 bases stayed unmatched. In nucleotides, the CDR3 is TGCGCCAGCAGCACGGGGACTAGCGGAGGGTTTTCCGGGGAGCTGTTTTTT. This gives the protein CASSTGTSGGFSGELFF. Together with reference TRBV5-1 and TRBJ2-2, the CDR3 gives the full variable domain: KAGVTQTPRYLIKTRGQQVTLSCSPISGHRSVSWYQQTPGQGLQFLFEYFSETQRNKGNFPGRFSGRQFSNSRSEMNVSTLELGDSALYLCASSTGTSGGFSGELFFGEGSRLTVL.

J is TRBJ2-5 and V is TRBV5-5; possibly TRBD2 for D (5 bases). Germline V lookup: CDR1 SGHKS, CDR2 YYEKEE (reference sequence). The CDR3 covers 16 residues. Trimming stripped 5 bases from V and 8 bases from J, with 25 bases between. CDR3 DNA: TGTGCCAGCAGTCCCTTACCCGGGATTTTAAACAATACCCAGTACTTC. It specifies CASSPLPGILNNTQYF.

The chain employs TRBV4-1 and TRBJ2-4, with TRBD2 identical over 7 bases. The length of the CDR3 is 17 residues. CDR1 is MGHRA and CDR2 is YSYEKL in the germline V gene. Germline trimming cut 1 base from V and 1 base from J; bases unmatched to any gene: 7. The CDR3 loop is CASSQVVGEGAKNIQYF. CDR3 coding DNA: TGCGCCAGCAGCCAAGTGGTGGGGGAGGGGGCCAAAAACATTCAGTACTTC.

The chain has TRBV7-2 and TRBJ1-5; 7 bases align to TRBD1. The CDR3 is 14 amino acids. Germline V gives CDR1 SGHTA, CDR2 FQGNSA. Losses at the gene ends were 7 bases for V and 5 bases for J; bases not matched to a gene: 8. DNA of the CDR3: TGTGCCAGCAACGCCGGACAGGCACATCAGCCCCAGCATTTT. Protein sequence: CASNAGQAHQPQHF. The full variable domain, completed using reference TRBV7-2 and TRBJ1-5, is GAGVSQSPSNKVTEKGKDVELRCDPISGHTALYWYRQSLGQGLEFLIYFQGNSAPDKSGLPSDRFSAERTGGSVSTLTIQRTQQEDSAVYLCASNAGQAHQPQHFGDGTRLSIL.

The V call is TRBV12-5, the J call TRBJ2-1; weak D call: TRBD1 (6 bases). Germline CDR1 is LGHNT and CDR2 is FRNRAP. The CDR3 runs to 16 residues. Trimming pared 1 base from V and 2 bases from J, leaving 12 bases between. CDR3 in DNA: TGTGCTAGTGGTTTGGGGACAGTCGGCCCCTACAATGAGCAGTTCTTC. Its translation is CASGLGTVGPYNEQFF.